This T cell receptor (beta chain) comes out of a study of T cell responses to AZD1222 COVID-19 vaccine. Libraries were prepared by immunoSEQ multiplex PCR; TCRdb keeps only in-frame clonotypes and omits some of them. The data show some 170,000 clones, roughly 90% seen once. Study conclusions and caveats: Baseline seropositivity characterized only a handful of AZD1222 recipients. No repertoire was sampled before or during the peak T cell response, only after it.

This clone was observed a single time. The antigen remains undetermined. Second-dose groups at about 4 or about 12 weeks were pooled. The CDR3 is 16 residues long. The ends were cut back, 3 bases at V and 5 bases at J, with 22 bases in the middle. Per germline, CDR1 DFQATT and CDR2 SNEGSKA (reference sequence). Sequences were derived from peripheral blood, sampled 28 days after the second AZD1222 dose. This TCR was recovered from an adult who received the AZD1222 COVID-19 vaccine. The chain employs TRBV20-1 and TRBJ1-1; D call uncertain. The CDR3 sequence: CSASPLGLGLDTEAFF. CDR3 in DNA: TGCAGTGCTAGTCCCCTTGGGTTAGGGTTAGATACTGAAGCTTTCTTT.